This T cell receptor (beta chain) is drawn from a study of blood T cell repertoires in COVID-19. Only in-frame clones appear in the TCRdb table, and some are missing; sequencing was by immunoSEQ multiplex PCR. The sample includes 150,000 to 190,000 clones, roughly four fifths of them seen just once. This receptor was obtained from an elderly woman with acute or convalescent COVID-19. What was sequenced was peripheral blood.

CDR3 amino acids: CAWSAGLGNQPQHF. The CDR3 bases are TGTGCCTGGAGTGCGGGTTTGGGCAATCAGCCCCAGCATTTT. The V and J genes are TRBV30 and TRBJ1-5; no firm D call. The germline gives CDR1 GTSNPN, CDR2 SVGIG (reference sequence). The CDR3 loop spans 14 amino acids. V shed 1 base and J shed 2 bases, with 9 bases lying between them.